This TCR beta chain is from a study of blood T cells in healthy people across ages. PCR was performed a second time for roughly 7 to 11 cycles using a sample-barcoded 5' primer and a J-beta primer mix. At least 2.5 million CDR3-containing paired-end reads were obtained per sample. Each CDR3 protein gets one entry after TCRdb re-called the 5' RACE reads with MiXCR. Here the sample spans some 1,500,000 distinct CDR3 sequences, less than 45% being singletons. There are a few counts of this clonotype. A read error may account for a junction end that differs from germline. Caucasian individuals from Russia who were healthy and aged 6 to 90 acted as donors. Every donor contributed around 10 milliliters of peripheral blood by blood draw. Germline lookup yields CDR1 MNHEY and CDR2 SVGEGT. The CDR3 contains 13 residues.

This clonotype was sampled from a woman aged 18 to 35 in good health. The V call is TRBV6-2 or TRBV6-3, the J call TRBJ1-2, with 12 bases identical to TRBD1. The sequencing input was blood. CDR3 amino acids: CASTGTGGGGYTF. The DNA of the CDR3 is TGTGCCAGCACCGGGACAGGGGGCGGTGGCTACACCTTT.